Below, 5 T cell receptor beta chains from the same sample are listed, as sequenced in a study of shared T cell receptors in the human thymus (dated by TCRdb to 2020 to 2022). To prepare the library, the immunoSEQ multiplex PCR assay was applied. TCRdb mirrors the immuneACCESS table, restricted to in-frame sequences. Some clones are absent from its copies; in checked studies, under half trace to an unresolved V gene, and the reason for the others is unknown. The sample profile shows approximately 730,000 clones; 70% to 90% of them were found once. Together, the top ten hold approximately 0.01% of the sample. The same sample was also used in a study of human thymus T cells.

Sequencing was carried out using thymocytes. These receptors were collected from a girl under three years old with a congenital heart defect. Donor details come from another sample of the same person, matched by shared clones.

The V call is TRBV4-1, the J call TRBJ2-2; D gene ambiguous. V was cut by 4 bases and J by 6 bases, with 21 bases left in between. Per germline, CDR1 MGHRA and CDR2 YSYEKL. The CDR3 is 17 amino acids. DNA for the CDR3: TGCGCCAGCAGCCCTCGGGTAGTGGAGTTGTGGGCCGGGGAGCTGTTTTTT. Protein: CASSPRVVELWAGELFF.

This chain joins TRBV15 and TRBJ2-3; D remains ambiguous. V was cut by 1 base and J by 0 bases, with 14 bases left in between. Germline loops: CDR1 LNHNV, CDR2 YYDKDF (reference sequence). The CDR3 contains 17 residues. The CDR3 DNA reads as TGTGCCACCAGCAGAGCGGTCGCGGTAGGAAGCACAGATACGCAGTATTTT. It specifies CATSRAVAVGSTDTQYF.

The rearrangement links TRBV27 to TRBJ1-1; tentatively, D is TRBD1 (6 bases). The CDR3 runs 21 residues. Trimming cost V 5 bases and J 2 bases, with 33 bases left between them. CDR1 and CDR2 from the germline V gene are MNHEY and SMNVEV (reference sequence). The chain's CDR3 is CASSPLLPTEYRTGPNTEAFF. The CDR3 bases are TGTGCCAGCAGTCCCCTTCTCCCAACAGAATATAGAACAGGGCCAAACACTGAAGCTTTCTTT.

CDR3 nucleotides: TGTGCCAGCAGCTTATTTTCCGGGTTCGTTTTCGCTGAAGCTTTCTTT. Translated: CASSLFSGFVFAEAFF. V gene TRBV5-5 combines with J gene TRBJ1-1; no clear D. This CDR3 has 16 residues. Germline values: CDR1 SGHKS, CDR2 YYEKEE (reference sequence). Trimming took off 2 bases at V and 6 bases at J, with 20 bases between the two ends. The whole variable domain, filled in from reference TRBV5-5 and TRBJ1-1, reads DAGVTQSPTHLIKTRGQQVTLRCSPISGHKSVSWYQQVLGQGPQFIFQYYEKEERGRGNFPDRFSARQFPNYSSELNVNALLLGDSALYLCASSLFSGFVFAEAFFGQGTRLTVV.

This clone was seen only a few times. The rearrangement links TRBV6-1 to TRBJ2-1; 9 positions agree with TRBD2. Germline loops: CDR1 MNHNS, CDR2 SASEGT. This CDR3 comprises 13 residues. The V gene end was trimmed by 10 bases and the J gene end by 6 bases; junction bases not matched to a gene: 7. The CDR3 DNA reads as TGTGCCACTGCGGGGGGGCCAGGCAATGAGCAGTTCTTC. Translation: CATAGGPGNEQFF.